This T cell receptor (beta chain) comes out of a study of T cell clones after liver transplantation. Sorting of unstimulated PBMCs yielded separate CD3+CD4+ and CD3+CD8+ fractions. As concerns this clone: Its antigen remains unidentified.

Findings of the study overall: In most of the 8 subjects, circulating graft-donor-reactive CD4 TCRbeta sequences fell significantly after transplant. The donor-reactive repertoire was only partly measurable in two subjects, lacking donor cells.

Generated by immunoSEQ multiplex PCR, the TCRdb table keeps only in-frame clones and is missing some. The table lists about 21,000 clones, approximately 93% of them singletons. The sequencing here drew on CD8+ T cells from blood, taken around 25 months after liver transplant. The source is a human patient who received a liver transplant. Some T cells may possibly be graft donor cells.

CDR3 loop: CASSYGSGGELFF. As DNA, the CDR3 is TGTGCCAGCAGTTATGGGTCGGGCGGGGAGCTGTTTTTT. V is TRBV6-5 and J is TRBJ2-2; D remains ambiguous. V lost 3 bases and J 7 bases, leaving 9 bases between the germline ends. Germline loops: CDR1 MNHEY, CDR2 SVGAGI. This CDR3 is 13 amino acids long.